Sequencing of this T cell receptor beta chain was carried out in a study of blood T cell repertoires in COVID-19. Across the whole study: The analysed material was cDNA or gDNA that came from T cells, B-cell-depleted T cells, or PBMCs.

Germline assignment: CDR1 MDHEN and CDR2 SYDVKM. V gave up 2 bases and J gave up 4 bases, with 14 bases separating them. The CDR3 consists of 15 residues. This clone is a singleton in its sample. Some clones are missing from TCRdb's copy, which holds only in-frame ones; the method was immunoSEQ multiplex PCR. In the table there are over 150,000 clones, around nine tenths of which are singletons. Material: peripheral blood. V gene TRBV28 combines with J gene TRBJ1-2; D remains ambiguous. This clonotype was obtained from a man aged 50 to 59 with acute or convalescent COVID-19. CDR3 coding DNA: TGTGCCAGCAGTTTAGCCGCCGAGGGCTTCTATGGCTACACCTTC. Amino acid sequence: CASSLAAEGFYGYTF.